This TCR beta chain was captured in a study of control samples from healthy donors and cancer patients. The table came from immunoSEQ multiplex PCR; TCRdb's copy has only in-frame clones and leaves some out. The repertoire holds around 20,000 clones, around nine tenths seen once, with about 9% in the top ten. The length of the CDR3 is 13 residues. Germline V lookup: CDR1 LNHDA, CDR2 SQIVND (reference sequence). V dropped 11 bases and J dropped 0; count of bases not matched to a gene: 6. Sequenced sample: PBMCs. This TCR was recovered from a woman in her sixties or seventies with head and neck cancer. The rearrangement joins TRBV19 to TRBJ1-1, with 7 positions matching TRBD1. The CDR3 here is CASGQDLNTEAFF. The CDR3 nucleotides are TGTGCCTCCGGACAGGACCTGAACACTGAAGCTTTCTTT.